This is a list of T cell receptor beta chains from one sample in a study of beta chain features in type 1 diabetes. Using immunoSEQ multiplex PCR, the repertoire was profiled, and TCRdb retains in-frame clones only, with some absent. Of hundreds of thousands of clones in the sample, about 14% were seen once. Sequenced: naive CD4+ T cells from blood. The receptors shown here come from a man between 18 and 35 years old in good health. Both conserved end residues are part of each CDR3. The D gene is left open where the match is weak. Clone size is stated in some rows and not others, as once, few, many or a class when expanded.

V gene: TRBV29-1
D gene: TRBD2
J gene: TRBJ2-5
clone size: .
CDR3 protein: CSVDRTSLVQETQYF
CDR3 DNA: TGCAGCGTTGACCGGACTAGCCTAGTCCAAGAGACCCAGTACTTC

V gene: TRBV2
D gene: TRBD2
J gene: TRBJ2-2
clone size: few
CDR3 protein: CASSEVGLAENTGELFF
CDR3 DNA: TGTGCCAGCAGTGAAGTGGGGCTAGCGGAGAACACCGGGGAGCTGTTTTTT

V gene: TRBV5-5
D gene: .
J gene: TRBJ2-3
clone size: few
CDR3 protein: CASSGGHRLDTQYF
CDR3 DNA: TGTGCCAGCAGCGGGGGACACCGCTTGGATACGCAGTATTTT

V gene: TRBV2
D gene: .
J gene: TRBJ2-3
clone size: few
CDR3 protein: CASSGQTVPDTQYF
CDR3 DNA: TGTGCCAGCAGCGGGCAGACAGTCCCAGATACGCAGTATTTT

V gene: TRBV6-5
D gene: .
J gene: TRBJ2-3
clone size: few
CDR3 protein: CASSPTRRPTDTQYF
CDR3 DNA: TGTGCCAGCTCCCCGACTAGGAGACCCACAGATACGCAGTATTTT

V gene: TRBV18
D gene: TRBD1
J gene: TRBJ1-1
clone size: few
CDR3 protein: CASSQIDLGQGVNTEAFF
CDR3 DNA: TGTGCCAGCTCACAGATAGACCTGGGACAGGGAGTGAACACTGAAGCTTTCTTT

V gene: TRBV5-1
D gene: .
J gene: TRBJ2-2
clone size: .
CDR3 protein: CASSFQGLGTGELFF
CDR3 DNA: TGCGCCAGCAGCTTTCAGGGATTAGGAACCGGGGAGCTGTTTTTT

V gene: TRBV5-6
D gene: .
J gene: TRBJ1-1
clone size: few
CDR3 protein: CASSLGLLNTEAFF
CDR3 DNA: TGTGCCAGCAGCTTGGGACTCCTGAACACTGAAGCTTTCTTT

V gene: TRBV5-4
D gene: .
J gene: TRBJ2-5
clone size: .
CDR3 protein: CASSLYSQEKTQYF
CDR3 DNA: TGTGCCAGCAGCTTGTACAGCCAAGAAAAGACCCAGTACTTC

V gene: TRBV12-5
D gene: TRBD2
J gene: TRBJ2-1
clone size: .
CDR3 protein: CASGLGLAGGNEQFF
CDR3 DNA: TGTGCTAGTGGTTTGGGGCTAGCGGGAGGGAATGAGCAGTTCTTC

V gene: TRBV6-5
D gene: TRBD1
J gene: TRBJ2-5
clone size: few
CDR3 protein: CASRPGQGKETQYF
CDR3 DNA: TGTGCCAGCAGGCCGGGACAGGGGAAAGAGACCCAGTACTTC

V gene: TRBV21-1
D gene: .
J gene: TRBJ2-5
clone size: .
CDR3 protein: CASSKVFGRKETQYF
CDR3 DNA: TGTGCCAGCAGCAAAGTTTTCGGCAGAAAAGAGACCCAGTACTTC

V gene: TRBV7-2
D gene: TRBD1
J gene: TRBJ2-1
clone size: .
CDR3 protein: CASSRTGGREQFF
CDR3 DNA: TGTGCCAGCAGCCGCACAGGGGGCCGCGAGCAGTTCTTC

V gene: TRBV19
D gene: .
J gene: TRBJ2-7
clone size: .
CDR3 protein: CASSTGRFSYEQYF
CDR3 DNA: TGTGCCAGTAGTACGGGGCGATTCTCCTACGAGCAGTACTTC

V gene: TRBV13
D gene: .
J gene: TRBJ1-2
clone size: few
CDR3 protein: CASSLVDSTYGYTF
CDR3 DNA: TGTGCCAGCAGCTTAGTGGACAGCACCTATGGCTACACCTTC

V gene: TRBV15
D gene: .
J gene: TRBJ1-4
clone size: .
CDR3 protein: CATGGGEKLFF
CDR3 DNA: TGTGCCACTGGGGGTGGTGAAAAACTGTTTTTT

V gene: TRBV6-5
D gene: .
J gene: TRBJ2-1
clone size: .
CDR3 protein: CASSYQVRDNEQFF
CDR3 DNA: TGTGCCAGCAGTTACCAGGTCCGAGACAATGAGCAGTTCTTC

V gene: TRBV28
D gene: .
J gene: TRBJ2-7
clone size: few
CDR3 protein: CASSGGDIGWGYEQYF
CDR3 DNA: TGTGCCAGCAGTGGCGGGGACATAGGTTGGGGGTACGAGCAGTACTTC

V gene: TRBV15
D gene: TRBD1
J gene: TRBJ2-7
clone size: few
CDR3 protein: CATSRDVDRGYEQYF
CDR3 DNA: TGTGCCACCAGCAGAGATGTGGACAGGGGCTACGAGCAGTACTTC

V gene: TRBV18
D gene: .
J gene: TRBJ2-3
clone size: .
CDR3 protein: CASSPGTGTDTQYF
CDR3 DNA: TGTGCCAGCTCACCGGGAACAGGCACAGATACGCAGTATTTT

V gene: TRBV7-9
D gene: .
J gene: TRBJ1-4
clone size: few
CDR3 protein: CASSLGGSNEKLFF
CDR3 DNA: TGTGCCAGCAGCTTAGGGGGTTCTAATGAAAAACTGTTTTTT

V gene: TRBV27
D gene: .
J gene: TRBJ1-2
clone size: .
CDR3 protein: CATSRAPQGYGYTF
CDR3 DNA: TGTGCCACGTCACGGGCCCCACAGGGCTATGGCTACACCTTC

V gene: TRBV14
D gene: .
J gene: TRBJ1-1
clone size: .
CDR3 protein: CASSRLVNIEAFF
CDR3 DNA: TGTGCCAGCAGCCGATTGGTCAATATTGAAGCTTTCTTT

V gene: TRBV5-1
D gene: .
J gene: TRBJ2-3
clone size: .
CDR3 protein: CASSLGPSPSTDTQYF
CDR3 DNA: TGCGCCAGCAGCTTGGGCCCTTCCCCCAGCACAGATACGCAGTATTTT

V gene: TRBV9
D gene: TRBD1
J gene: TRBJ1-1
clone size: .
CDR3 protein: CASSPRTGTIYTEAFF
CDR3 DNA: TGTGCCAGCAGCCCCCGGACAGGCACTATATACACTGAAGCTTTCTTT

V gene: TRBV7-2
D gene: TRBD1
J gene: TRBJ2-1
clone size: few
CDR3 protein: CASSLAQRTGENNEQFF
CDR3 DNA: TGTGCCAGCAGCTTAGCGCAACGTACAGGGGAGAACAATGAGCAGTTCTTC

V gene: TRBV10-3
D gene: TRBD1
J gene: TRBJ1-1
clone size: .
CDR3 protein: CAISEQGAEAFF
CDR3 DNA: TGTGCCATCAGTGAACAGGGGGCTGAAGCTTTCTTT

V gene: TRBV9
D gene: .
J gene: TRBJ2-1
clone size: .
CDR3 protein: CASSVAGTEQFF
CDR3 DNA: TGTGCCAGCAGCGTAGCGGGGACTGAGCAGTTCTTC

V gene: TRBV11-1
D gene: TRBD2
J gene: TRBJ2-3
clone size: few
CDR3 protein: CASSLKTSGGPTADTQYF
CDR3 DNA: TGTGCCAGCAGCTTAAAGACTAGCGGGGGGCCCACCGCGGATACGCAGTATTTT

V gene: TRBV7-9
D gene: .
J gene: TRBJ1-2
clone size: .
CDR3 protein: CASSLWGSHGYTF
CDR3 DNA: TGTGCCAGCAGCTTATGGGGGTCCCATGGCTACACCTTC

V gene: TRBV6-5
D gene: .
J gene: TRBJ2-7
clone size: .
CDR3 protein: CASRWTVYEQYF
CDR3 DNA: TGTGCCAGCAGGTGGACAGTCTACGAGCAGTACTTC

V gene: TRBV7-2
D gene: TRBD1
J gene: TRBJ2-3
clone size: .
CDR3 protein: CASSFGQGGTDTQYF
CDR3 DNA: TGTGCCAGCAGCTTCGGACAGGGGGGTACAGATACGCAGTATTTT

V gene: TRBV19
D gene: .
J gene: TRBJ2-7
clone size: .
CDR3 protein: CASSISTRGTYEQYF
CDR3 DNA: TGTGCCAGTAGTATCTCCACTCGAGGGACCTACGAGCAGTACTTC

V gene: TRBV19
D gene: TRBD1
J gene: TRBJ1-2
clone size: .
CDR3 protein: CASTSQGAKEYGYTF
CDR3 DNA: TGTGCCAGTACCTCACAGGGGGCGAAAGAGTATGGCTACACCTTC

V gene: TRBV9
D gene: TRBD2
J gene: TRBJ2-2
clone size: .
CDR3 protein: CASSPRHLQRGDIGELFF
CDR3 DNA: TGTGCCAGCAGCCCCCGCCACCTCCAGCGGGGGGACATCGGGGAGCTGTTTTTT

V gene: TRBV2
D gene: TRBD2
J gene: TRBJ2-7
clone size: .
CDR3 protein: CASRLAGVGSYEQYF
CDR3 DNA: TGTGCCAGCCGACTAGCGGGCGTTGGCTCCTACGAGCAGTACTTC

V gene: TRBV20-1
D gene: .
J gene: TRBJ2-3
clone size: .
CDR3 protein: CSAAPGERQYF
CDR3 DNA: TGCAGTGCTGCCCCCGGGGAGAGGCAGTATTTT

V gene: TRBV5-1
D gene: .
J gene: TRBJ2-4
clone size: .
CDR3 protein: CASSWSSGQGRNIQYF
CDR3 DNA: TGCGCCAGCAGCTGGTCCTCTGGTCAGGGGAGGAACATTCAGTACTTC

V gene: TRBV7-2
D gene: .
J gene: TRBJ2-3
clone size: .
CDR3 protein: CASSLLMTTDTQYF
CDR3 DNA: TGTGCCAGCAGCTTATTGATGACCACAGATACGCAGTATTTT

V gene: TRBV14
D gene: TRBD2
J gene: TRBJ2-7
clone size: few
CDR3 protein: CASSRPGLAGVWEQYF
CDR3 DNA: TGTGCCAGCAGCCGTCCGGGACTAGCGGGAGTGTGGGAGCAGTACTTC

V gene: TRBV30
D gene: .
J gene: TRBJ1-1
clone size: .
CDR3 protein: CAWSHQGGTEAFF
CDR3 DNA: TGTGCCTGGAGTCACCAGGGAGGGACTGAAGCTTTCTTT

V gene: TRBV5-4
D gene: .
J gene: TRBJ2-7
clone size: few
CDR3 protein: CASRLTGGSYEQYF
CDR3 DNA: TGTGCCAGCCGACTGACGGGCGGCTCCTACGAGCAGTACTTC

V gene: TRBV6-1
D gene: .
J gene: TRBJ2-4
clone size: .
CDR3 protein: CASSEALGGAKNIQYF
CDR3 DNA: TGTGCCAGCAGTGAAGCACTGGGGGGAGCCAAAAACATTCAGTACTTC